A single T cell receptor beta chain is shown here with its context. This clonotype was seen more than once but under ten times. There is no known antigen for this receptor. No clone much larger than this one lies a single base away; base qualities are absent. A distance of 18 bases separates the germline ends of V and J, which lose 5 bases and 8 bases respectively. Taken from the germline V gene, the CDR1 and CDR2 loops are SGHVS and FQNEAQ. Including cysteine and phenylalanine, the CDR3 has 14 amino acids. The only DNA kept is the CDR3, 42 bases in frame from the first base. To demonstrate the VDJtools post-analysis software, TCR beta repertoires were profiled from the peripheral blood of over ten young patients with multiple sclerosis. The multiple sclerosis patients were children and adolescents ranging in age from roughly 6 to 16 years. This entry comes from a study of post-analysis software for immune sequencing data (dated by TCRdb to the mid-2010s). Study-wide context: Relapsing-remitting, secondary progressive and progressive-relapsing multiple sclerosis were recorded as disease courses, and subtype annotation was lacking for some patients. A subset of samples was prepared in parallel using single-end sample barcoding, then pooled and co-amplified after Illumina adapter ligation. The patient repertoires were compared against fewer than twelve previously published healthy control repertoires obtained from donors aged about 6 to 26 years. The paper's findings and limits, for the study overall: Multiple sclerosis patients had significantly lower normalized Chao1 diversity than controls, a result that suggests substantial peripheral T-cell clonal expansion. Strong co-clustering of samples prepared in the same batch was shown by direct clustering with F measure, prompting a batch-effect correction. The control group was slightly older than the multiple sclerosis patient group. Roughly 5 TRBV segments, including TRBV5-6, TRBV5-1 and TRBV20-1, were significantly more frequent in patients than controls.

Library method: PCR. The run used an Illumina HiSeq 2500. Unique molecular identifiers were incorporated into TCR beta cDNA libraries to reduce PCR and sequencing biases. Around 500,000 cDNA molecules were obtained for every 1 to 10 million input T cells, so each molecule roughly corresponded to one T cell. Patient libraries were prepared and sequenced with the same protocol used for the earlier healthy control dataset. Within a given batch, samples were prepared together, multiplexed and sequenced on the same HiSeq lane. On the authors' methods: MIGEC was used to process the raw barcoded reads, and molecular identifier groups with only a single read were discarded before consensus assembly and CDR3 extraction. VDJtools was used for post-analysis of the clonotype tables, and diversity was normalized by down-sampling every dataset to the size of the smallest sample. Repertoire overlap clustering matched CDR3 amino acid but not nucleotide sequences to correct batch-related cross-sample contamination. TCRdb trimmed the raw reads at Q25, called clones with MiXCR and kept productive beta chains. Identical CDR3 protein sequences are pooled into one entry, listed with their most common genes and DNA. The authors' filters were not applied to this entry. The table for this sample lists 380,000 or so distinct CDR3 sequences; roughly 38% of them were counted only once. Of the sample, 13% falls within the top ten clones.

In this chain, TRBV7-8 is recombined with TRBJ1-2; the D gene cannot be named for sure. The sample comprised blood. The clonotype comes from a girl aged 10 to 17 with multiple sclerosis. Here is the DNA: TGTGCCAGCAGCCCGTTGGTGGACTCGGGGGGCTACACCTTC. Its product reads: CASSPLVDSGGYTF.